These T cell receptor gamma chains were read from a single sample in a study of Vγ9Vδ2 T cells in congenital toxoplasmosis. TCRdb re-analyzed the reads via CATT. The sample lists more than 450 gamma-chain clones, 15% to 20% occurring once. Specimen: gamma-delta T cells from blood. The receptors were sampled from a child under 10 years old born to a mother with Toxoplasma gondii infection during pregnancy, either congenitally infected or uninfected (not recorded which). Each CDR3 is given with its conserved first and last residue. The size entry is marked missing in some rows and otherwise reads once, few, many or a size class.

j_gene	abundance	v_gene	CDR3aa	CDR3nt
TRGJP	large	TRGV9	CALWQELGKKIKVF	TGTGCCTTGTGGCAAGAGTTGGGCAAAAAAATCAAGGTATTT
TRGJP	large	TRGV9	CALWEKGELGKKIKVF	TGTGCCTTGTGGGAGAAAGGAGAGTTGGGCAAAAAAATCAAGGTATTT
TRGJP	.	TRGV9	CALWLELGKKKKVF	TGTGCCTTGTGGTTGGAGTTGGGCAAAAAAAAAAAGGTATTT
TRGJ1/TRGJ2	few	TRGV9	CALWEVQGSRRKKLF	TGTGCCTTGTGGGAGGTGCAAGGTTCAAGGCGTAAGAAACTCTTT
TRGJ1/TRGJ2	medium-sized	TRGV5P	CATWGRLYYKKLF	TGTGCCACCTGGGGCCGTCTTTATTATAAGAAACTCTTT
TRGJ1/TRGJ2	large	TRGV2	CATWDGVYYKKLF	TGTGCCACCTGGGACGGTGTTTATTATAAGAAACTCTTT
TRGJ1/TRGJ2	few	TRGV4	CATWDGLSYGTSYYKKLF	TGTGCCACCTGGGATGGGCTTTCTTATGGGACTTCATATTATAAGAAACTCTTT
TRGJP	large	TRGV9	CALWAIQELGKKIKVF	TGTGCCTTGTGGGCGATTCAAGAGTTGGGCAAAAAAATCAAGGTATTT
TRGJ1/TRGJ2	hyperexpanded	TRGV2	CATWDGYYKKLF	TGTGCCACCTGGGACGGTTATTATAAGAAACTCTTT
TRGJP	medium-sized	TRGV9	CALWEIKELGKKIKVF	TGTGCCTTGTGGGAGATAAAAGAGTTGGGCAAAAAAATCAAGGTATTT
TRGJP	medium-sized	TRGV9	CALWEVGRELGKKIKVF	TGTGCCTTGTGGGAGGTGGGGAGGGAGTTGGGCAAAAAAATCAAGGTATTT
TRGJ1/TRGJ2	few	TRGV9	CALWDIEPRKKLF	TGTGCCTTGTGGGATATTGAACCGAGAAAGAAACTCTTT
TRGJP	large	TRGV9	CALWDDQELGKKIKVF	TGTGCCTTGTGGGACGACCAAGAGTTGGGCAAAAAAATCAAGGTATTT
TRGJP	large	TRGV9	CALWEVPELGKKIKVF	TGTGCCTTGTGGGAGGTGCCTGAGTTGGGCAAAAAAATCAAGGTATTT
TRGJP	.	TRGV9	CALWEVQSQELGKKIKVF	TGTGCCTTGTGGGAGGTGCAGTCGCAAGAGTTGGGCAAAAAAATCAAGGTATTT
TRGJP	large	TRGV9	CALWEVLELGKKIKVF	TGTGCCTTGTGGGAGGTCCTAGAGTTGGGCAAAAAAATCAAGGTATTT
TRGJP1	medium-sized	TRGV5P	CATWVPGWFKIF	TGTGCCACCTGGGTCCCCGGTTGGTTCAAGATATTT
TRGJP1	.	TRGV10	CTTVLRGIPHPRRGNTTGWFKIF	.
TRGJP	large	TRGV9	CALWEAQQELGKKIKVF	TGTGCCTTGTGGGAGGCGCAACAAGAGTTGGGCAAAAAAATCAAGGTATTT
TRGJ1/TRGJ2	.	TRGV4	CATWDRYYYKKLF	TGTGCCACCTGGGATCGTTATTATTATAAGAAACTCTTT
TRGJP	large	TRGV9	CALWDSELGKKIKVF	TGTGCCTTGTGGGATTCCGAGTTGGGCAAAAAAATCAAGGTATTT
TRGJP	few	TRGV9	CALWEAPQELGKKIKVF	TGTGCCTTGTGGGAGGCCCCCCAAGAGTTGGGCAAAAAAATCAAGGTATTT
TRGJ1/TRGJ2	large	TRGV2	CATWDGLNYYKKLF	TGTGCCACCTGGGACGGCCTAAATTATTATAAGAAACTCTTT
TRGJP	large	TRGV9	CALWVKGELGKKIKVF	TGTGCCTTGTGGGTCAAGGGGGAGTTGGGCAAAAAAATCAAGGTATTT
TRGJP	large	TRGV9	CALWELQELGKKIKVF	TGTGCCTTGTGGGAACTACAAGAGTTGGGCAAAAAAATCAAGGTATTT
TRGJ1/TRGJ2	large	TRGV3	CATWDRRYKKLF	TGTGCCACCTGGGACAGGCGGTATAAGAAACTCTTT
TRGJP	large	TRGV9	CALWDQELGKKIKVF	TGTGCCTTGTGGGACCAAGAGTTGGGCAAAAAAATCAAGGTATTT
TRGJP1	.	TRGV8	CATWDPRGSIKIF	TGTGCCACCTGGGATCCGAGGGGTTCGATCAAGATATTT
TRGJP	few	TRGV9	CALQLGKKIKVF	TGTGCCCTTCAGTTGGGCAAAAAAATCAAGGTATTT
TRGJP	large	TRGV9	CALWEVPLMELGKKIKVF	TGTGCCTTGTGGGAGGTGCCGCTTATGGAGTTGGGCAAAAAAATCAAGGTATTT
TRGJP	few	TRGV4	CATWQQELGKKIKVF	TGTGCCACCTGGCAGCAAGAGTTGGGCAAAAAAATCAAGGTATTT
TRGJP	large	TRGV9	CALWGEELGKKIKVF	TGTGCCTTGTGGGGGGAAGAGTTGGGCAAAAAAATCAAGGTATTT
TRGJP	large	TRGV9	CALWEAIELGKKIKVF	TGTGCCTTGTGGGAGGCGATCGAGTTGGGCAAAAAAATCAAGGTATTT
TRGJP	medium-sized	TRGV9	CALWEVQAELGKKIKVF	TGTGCCTTGTGGGAGGTGCAGGCAGAGTTGGGCAAAAAAATCAAGGTATTT
TRGJP	large	TRGV9	CALWEDQELGKKIKVF	TGTGCCTTGTGGGAGGACCAAGAGTTGGGCAAAAAAATCAAGGTATTT
TRGJP	large	TRGV9	CALWEVKELGKKIKVF	TGTGCCTTGTGGGAGGTTAAAGAGTTGGGCAAAAAAATCAAGGTATTT
TRGJP	large	TRGV9	CALWEVPKLGKKIKVF	TGTGCCTTGTGGGAGGTACCCAAGTTGGGCAAAAAAATCAAGGTATTT
TRGJP	medium-sized	TRGV9	CALWEVRRELGKKIKVF	TGTGCCTTGTGGGAGGTTCGTCGGGAGTTGGGCAAAAAAATCAAGGTATTT
TRGJP	large	TRGV9	CALWEVRELGKKIKVF	TGTGCCTTGTGGGAGGTGCGCGAGTTGGGCAAAAAAATCAAGGTATTT
TRGJ1/TRGJ2	large	TRGV9	CALWEATGKLF	TGTGCCTTGTGGGAGGCGACTGGGAAACTCTTT
TRGJP	large	TRGV9	CALWEVGELGKKIKVF	TGTGCCTTGTGGGAGGTGGGAGAGTTGGGCAAAAAAATCAAGGTATTT
TRGJP	.	TRGV9	CALWEVKLGKKIKVF	TGTGCCTTGTGGGAGGTGAAATTGGGCAAAAAAATCAAGGTATTT
TRGJP	large	TRGV9	CALWDVSELGKKIKVF	TGTGCCTTGTGGGATGTGTCAGAGTTGGGCAAAAAAATCAAGGTATTT
TRGJ1/TRGJ2	large	TRGV3	CATWVFYYKKLF	TGTGCCACCTGGGTTTTTTATTATAAGAAACTCTTT
TRGJP	large	TRGV9	CALWEVQSELGKKIKVF	TGTGCCTTGTGGGAGGTGCAATCCGAGTTGGGCAAAAAAATCAAGGTATTT
TRGJP	large	TRGV9	CALWEVLGELGKKIKVF	TGTGCCTTGTGGGAGGTGCTGGGTGAGTTGGGCAAAAAAATCAAGGTATTT
TRGJP	large	TRGV9	CALWEGELGKKIKVF	TGTGCCTTGTGGGAGGGAGAGTTGGGCAAAAAAATCAAGGTATTT
TRGJP	large	TRGV9	CALYSNRRLGKKIKVF	TGTGCCTTGTACTCGAACCGGAGGTTGGGCAAAAAAATCAAGGTATTT
TRGJP	large	TRGV8	CATWKQELGKKIKVF	TGTGCCACCTGGAAACAAGAGTTGGGCAAAAAAATCAAGGTATTT
TRGJ1/TRGJ2	large	TRGV9	CALWEPKYYKKLF	TGTGCCTTGTGGGAGCCAAAGTATTATAAGAAACTCTTT
TRGJ1/TRGJ2	medium-sized	TRGV4	CATWDGGPGDYKKLF	TGTGCCACCTGGGATGGAGGCCCGGGGGATTATAAGAAACTCTTT
TRGJP1	.	TRGV8	CATWLASTGWFKIF	TGTGCCACCTGGTTGGCTTCGACTGGTTGGTTCAAGATATTT
TRGJ1/TRGJ2	large	TRGV9	CALWEAYYKKLF	TGTGCCTTGTGGGAGGCTTATTATAAGAAACTCTTT
TRGJP1	large	TRGV10	CAAWDGATGWFKIF	TGTGCTGCGTGGGATGGCGCCACTGGTTGGTTCAAGATATTT
TRGJ1/TRGJ2	large	TRGV8	CATWDVYKKLF	TGTGCCACCTGGGATGTTTATAAGAAACTCTTT
TRGJ1/TRGJ2	few	TRGV8	CATWDGSHNPNYYKKLF	TGTGCCACCTGGGACGGTTCTCACAACCCTAATTATTATAAGAAACTCTTT
TRGJP	large	TRGV9	CALWEGMQELGKKIKVF	TGTGCCTTGTGGGAGGGGATGCAAGAGTTGGGCAAAAAAATCAAGGTATTT
TRGJP	large	TRGV9	CALWEVKSEKELGKKIKVF	TGTGCCTTGTGGGAGGTGAAGTCGGAAAAAGAGTTGGGCAAAAAAATCAAGGTATTT
TRGJ1/TRGJ2	large	TRGV2	CATWDAQNYYKKLF	TGTGCCACCTGGGACGCGCAGAATTATTATAAGAAACTCTTT
TRGJ1/TRGJ2	.	TRGV4	CATWEAGGTSYYKKLF	TGTGCCACCTGGGAGGCCGGGGGGACCTCTTATTATAAGAAACTCTTT